Below, 22 T cell receptor beta chains from the same sample are listed, as sequenced in a study of T cell responses to AZD1222 COVID-19 vaccine. Only in-frame clones appear in the TCRdb table, and some are missing; sequencing was by immunoSEQ multiplex PCR. The data contain 45,000 to 50,000 clones, approximately 90% of them seen just once; the ten biggest clones take up 5.3%. The sequences come from peripheral blood, collected 28 days after the second AZD1222 dose. The receptors stem from an adult who received the AZD1222 COVID-19 vaccine.

The chain carries TRBV20-1 and TRBJ2-7, with D possibly TRBD1 on 5 matching bases. Germline V lookup: CDR1 DFQATT, CDR2 SNEGSKA (reference sequence). V lost 3 bases and J 5 bases, leaving 17 bases between the germline ends. The CDR3 is made up of 14 amino acids. CDR3 sequence: CSASPGARSHEQYF. The CDR3 DNA reads as TGCAGTGCTAGTCCTGGGGCTAGATCCCACGAGCAGTACTTC.

This clone appeared a few times. The chain combines TRBV6-2 or TRBV6-3 with TRBJ2-3; D call uncertain. V dropped 3 bases and J dropped 0 bases, with 10 bases sitting between them. Germline values: CDR1 MNHEY, CDR2 SVGEGT. The CDR3 length is 15 residues. The CDR3 reads CASSYRETSTDTQYF. Written as DNA, the CDR3 is TGTGCCAGCAGTTATCGTGAGACTAGCACAGATACGCAGTATTTT.

The chain has TRBV18 and TRBJ2-4; D is unresolved. CDR3 length: 12 residues. Germline CDR1 and CDR2: KGHSH and LQKENI. Between the trimmed V and J ends, which lost 3 bases and 6 bases, there was a span of 6 bases. The CDR3 bases are TGTGCCAGCTCACCCGACGGAAACATTCAGTACTTC. Translation gives CASSPDGNIQYF.

The V gene is TRBV4-3, the J gene TRBJ2-1; 9 bases line up with TRBD2. The CDR3 consists of 18 residues. The V segment lost 1 base and the J segment 1 base; nucleotides outside the gene matches: 8. Germline values: CDR1 LGHNA, CDR2 YSLEER. CDR3 sequence reads: CASSQGPGLADSYNEQFF. The CDR3 DNA reads TGCGCCAGCAGCCAAGGACCGGGACTAGCTGATTCCTACAATGAGCAGTTCTTC.

The chain combines TRBV5-1 with TRBJ2-1, with 10 bases fitting TRBD1. The V gene end was trimmed by 0 bases and the J gene end by 7 bases; junction bases not matched to a gene: 4. The CDR3 contains 15 residues. CDR1 SGHRS and CDR2 YFSETQ come from the germline V gene. CDR3 bases: TGCGCCAGCAGCTTGGCGGGACAGGGGATTAATGAGCAGTTCTTC. Amino acids: CASSLAGQGINEQFF.

The chain links TRBV6-5 to TRBJ2-3; D is undetermined. The CDR3 contains 15 residues. Trimming cost V 0 bases and J 4 bases, with 11 bases left between them. Germline CDR1 is MNHEY and CDR2 is SVGAGI. The CDR3 DNA is TGTGCCAGCAGTTACTCCACGGGTTTTGCAGATACGCAGTATTTT. Protein: CASSYSTGFADTQYF.

V usage is TRBV5-1 and J usage is TRBJ2-5; D possibly corresponds to TRBD2 (6 bases). The CDR3 has 14 residues. The germline V gene has CDR1 SGHRS and CDR2 YFSETQ. The V gene lost 3 bases and the J gene lost 2 bases, with 11 bases spanning the gap. CDR3 nucleotides: TGCGCCAGCAGCTACGGACTAATTCAAGAGACCCAGTACTTC. It yields the protein CASSYGLIQETQYF.

V gene TRBV25-1 combines with J gene TRBJ2-1; maybe TRBD1 (6 bases). There are 12 residues in the CDR3. Germline V gene lookup returns CDR1 MGHDK and CDR2 SYGVNS. Trimming removed 8 bases at V and 8 bases at J, with 13 bases between. DNA for the CDR3: TGTGCCAGCGGAGTACAGGGTTATGAGCAGTTCTTC. It codes for CASGVQGYEQFF.

Only a few counts were recorded for this clone. The chain carries TRBV7-2 and TRBJ2-7; 11 bases line up with TRBD1. Germline V CDR1 and CDR2: SGHTA, FQGNSA. After removal of 6 bases from V and 1 base from J, the junction contained 5 bases not matched to a gene. The CDR3 has 15 amino acids. The CDR3 here is CASRRTGGGSYEQYF. CDR3 sequence (DNA): TGTGCCAGCAGAAGGACAGGGGGCGGGTCCTACGAGCAGTACTTC.

The J gene is TRBJ2-7, the V gene TRBV9; D remains ambiguous. The germline V gene encodes CDR1 SGDLS and CDR2 YYNGEE. The length of the CDR3 is 17 residues. The germline V and J ends were trimmed by 0 bases and 0 bases, with 16 bases remaining between them. The CDR3 DNA sequence: TGTGCCAGCAGCGTAGTCCGTGGGGAACACCCCTCCTACGAGCAGTACTTC. It encodes CASSVVRGEHPSYEQYF.

The J gene is TRBJ1-5, the V gene TRBV10-3, with D perhaps matching TRBD1 (6 bases). Germline CDR1 ENHRY, CDR2 SYGVKD. V lost 6 bases and J lost 4, with 13 bases in between. CDR3 length: 14 amino acids. In nucleotides, the CDR3 is TGTGCCATCAGACAGGGATTGGGGAATCAGCCCCAGCATTTT. Its protein product is CAIRQGLGNQPQHF.

CDR3 sequence (DNA): TGCGCCAGCAGTCAAAGGGGATCGGGCACCGGGGAGCTGTTTTTT. Protein product: CASSQRGSGTGELFF. The rearrangement joins TRBV4-1 to TRBJ2-2; possible D gene TRBD1, 5 bases. The ends were cut back, 6 bases at V and 4 bases at J, with 15 bases in the middle. Germline-derived CDR1 and CDR2 are MGHRA and YSYEKL. This CDR3 contains 15 residues.

The chain joins TRBV5-1 to TRBJ2-1, with D hard to call. V was shortened by 0 bases and J by 2 bases, with 6 bases between the two germline ends. Germline V gives CDR1 SGHRS, CDR2 YFSETQ. The CDR3 runs 14 residues. The DNA of the CDR3 is TGCGCCAGCAGCTTGGCCGTTGCCTACAATGAGCAGTTCTTC. It codes for CASSLAVAYNEQFF.

The chain links TRBV4-1 to TRBJ2-4, with D unresolved. CDR3 length: 14 residues. Trimming removed 3 bases at V and 6 bases at J, with 12 bases between. CDR1 MGHRA and CDR2 YSYEKL come from the germline V gene. The CDR3: CASSQLRLLNIQYF. In nucleotides, the CDR3 is TGCGCCAGCAGCCAGCTAAGACTCCTAAACATTCAGTACTTC.

CDR3 region: CARIVNEQFF. CDR3 DNA sequence: TGTGCCAGGATCGTCAATGAGCAGTTCTTC. This chain uses TRBV3-1 (or the pseudogene TRBV3-2) with TRBJ2-1; no definite D call. The length of the CDR3 is 10 residues. The germline gives CDR1 LGHDT, CDR2 YNNKEL (reference sequence). The ends were cut back, 9 bases at V and 6 bases at J, with 6 bases in the middle.

This chain connects TRBV15 to TRBJ2-6; no reliable D call. The germline gives CDR1 LNHNV, CDR2 YYDKDF (reference sequence). V was pared by 3 bases and J by 6 bases, with 9 bases between. CDR3 size: 14 residues. CDR3 sequence: CATSSGGMANVLTF. The CDR3 DNA sequence: TGTGCCACCAGCAGTGGTGGAATGGCCAACGTCCTGACTTTC.

V gene TRBV28 combines with J gene TRBJ2-2; D gene uncertain. Trimming cost V 7 bases and J 0 bases, with 9 bases left between them. The CDR3 consists of 14 residues. Germline V gene lookup returns CDR1 MDHEN and CDR2 SYDVKM. This CDR3 is CASNRPPNTGELFF. CDR3 DNA sequence: TGTGCCAGCAACCGCCCACCGAACACCGGGGAGCTGTTTTTT.

The chain has TRBV7-2 and TRBJ1-2; D is uncertain. The V gene's germline CDR1 is SGHTA and CDR2 FQGNSA. CDR3 length: 16 residues. V lost 1 base and J 1 base, leaving 13 bases between the germline ends. Here the CDR3 reads CASSLGRSAYNYGYTF. CDR3 nucleotides: TGTGCCAGCAGCTTAGGTAGGTCAGCTTATAACTATGGCTACACCTTC.

The J gene is TRBJ2-1, the V gene TRBV7-2, with 8 bases lining up with TRBD2. This CDR3 is 17 amino acids long. J lost 7 bases, V lost 5 bases, and 16 bases had no gene match. The germline gives CDR1 SGHTA, CDR2 FQGNSA. The DNA of the CDR3 is TGTGCCAGCAGCCGCAGGGCATCAAGCGGGAGCAGAAATGAGCAGTTCTTC. Translation: CASSRRASSGSRNEQFF. Full variable domain (remainder filled in from reference TRBV7-2 and TRBJ2-1): GAGVSQSPSNKVTEKGKDVELRCDPISGHTALYWYRQSLGQGLEFLIYFQGNSAPDKSGLPSDRFSAERTGGSVSTLTIQRTQQEDSAVYLCASSRRASSGSRNEQFFGPGTRLTVL.

The genes are TRBV27 and TRBJ2-7, with 11 bases matching TRBD2. J was trimmed by 2 bases and V by 6 bases; bases with no gene match: 3. This CDR3 is 14 amino acids long. Germline V CDR1 and CDR2: MNHEY, SMNVEV (reference sequence). CDR3 sequence: CASRLAGVTYEQYF. The CDR3, as DNA: TGTGCCAGCAGACTAGCGGGAGTGACCTACGAGCAGTACTTC.

This chain links TRBV6-5 with TRBJ1-3, with unresolved D. Trimming removed 6 bases from V and 0 bases from J, with 3 bases in between. Germline V CDR1 and CDR2: MNHEY, SVGAGI. The CDR3 contains 12 residues. In nucleotides, the CDR3 is TGTGCCAGCAGGGGCTCTGGAAACACCATATATTTT. This gives the protein CASRGSGNTIYF.

This chain links TRBV28 with TRBJ1-2, with D unclear. Germline V gives CDR1 MDHEN, CDR2 SYDVKM. V was clipped by 4 bases and J by 3 bases, with 27 bases between them. The CDR3 extends over 19 amino acids. CDR3 region: CASSSASLHTPVSYYGYTF. CDR3 nucleotides: TGTGCCAGCAGTTCCGCTAGCTTACATACCCCGGTCTCTTACTATGGCTACACCTTC.